This T cell receptor beta chain was identified in a study of technical replicates of blood from four donors. Here immunoSEQ multiplex PCR was the method, and the copy in TCRdb shows in-frame clones only, minus some. The table lists more than 70,000 clones, 93% of them singletons. The CDR3 is 12 amino acids. V shed 6 bases and J shed 2 bases, with 5 bases lying between them. Germline-derived CDR1 and CDR2 are MDHEN and SYDVKM. Sequencing was carried out using T cells isolated from PBMCs. This clonotype originated in a human donor in good health. V is TRBV28 and J is TRBJ1-3, with D perhaps matching TRBD1 (5 bases). This CDR3 is CASRTAGNTIYF. The CDR3 nucleotides read TGTGCCAGCAGGACAGCTGGAAACACCATATATTTT. Full variable domain (missing parts from reference TRBV28 and TRBJ1-3): DVKVTQSSRYLVKRTGEKVFLECVQDMDHENMFWYRQDPGLGLRLIYFSYDVKMKEKGDIPEGYSVSREKKERFSLILESASTNQTSMYLCASRTAGNTIYFGEGSWLTVV.